These T cell receptor beta chains were read from a single sample in a study of radiation and T cells in renal cell carcinoma. Measured with immunoSEQ multiplex PCR; TCRdb has only the in-frame clones, and not every one. The data show over 60,000 clones, with approximately 87% seen just once and about 2.4% held by the top ten. The specimen was blood, collected from a patient whose treatment included radiotherapy and nephrectomy. The receptor set was obtained from a woman aged 60 to 75 with renal cell carcinoma. CDR3s include the opening cysteine and the closing phenylalanine or tryptophan. D genes are given only for firm matches.

TRBV11-2	TRBJ1-1	-	CASSFQAPAEAFF
TRBV28	TRBJ1-6	TRBD1	CASSRPGTVNSPLHF
TRBV6-1	TRBJ1-4	TRBD1	CAIPGQGGGKLFF
TRBV9	TRBJ1-5	TRBD1	CASSVGDRDSNQPQHF
TRBV14	TRBJ1-2	-	CASSQEASYGYTF
TRBV6-5	TRBJ1-1	TRBD1	CASSYATGMNTEAFF
TRBV15	TRBJ1-1	TRBD1	CATSRAGGGTEAFF
TRBV6-5	TRBJ2-6	-	CASSYPPGAGANVLTF
TRBV20-1	TRBJ2-7	-	CSAPGPYEQYF
TRBV10-2	TRBJ2-7	TRBD1	CASSPSGQGGEQYF
TRBV7-3	TRBJ2-5	-	CASSTGISETQYF
TRBV27	TRBJ2-7	-	CASSVGKNEQYF
TRBV2	TRBJ2-5	TRBD1	CATRGGLQETQYF
TRBV18	TRBJ2-7	TRBD2	CASSPGLAGVHEQYF
TRBV5-6	TRBJ2-4	-	CASSLTDLAKNIQYF
TRBV6-5	TRBJ2-5	TRBD2	CASKLLAGETQYF
TRBV5-1	TRBJ2-5	-	CASSRGYQETQYF
TRBV10-3	TRBJ1-1	TRBD1	CAISEWTGLNTEAFF
TRBV19	TRBJ2-3	-	CASSPTPEGGTDTQYF
TRBV10-2	TRBJ2-7	TRBD2	CASIGLAGGGEQYF
TRBV20-1	TRBJ2-7	-	CSASRLDEQYF
TRBV5-6	TRBJ2-2	-	CASTLMTGPTLNTGELFF
TRBV9	TRBJ1-5	-	CASGREAQPQHF
TRBV25-1	TRBJ2-2	-	CASSEGRQLFF
TRBV7-9	TRBJ1-1	TRBD1	CASSPTGATEAFF
TRBV9	TRBJ2-5	TRBD2	CASSVASGRGQETQYF
TRBV2	TRBJ2-7	TRBD2	CASSDRGEEQYF
TRBV19	TRBJ1-6	-	CASSIGQRGTYNSPLHF
TRBV2	TRBJ2-1	-	CASRVRGRSDKVF
TRBV6-1	TRBJ1-2	TRBD1	CASSEEGTVYGYTF
TRBV19	TRBJ2-7	TRBD1	CASSIPGQGVDEQYF
TRBV27	TRBJ2-5	-	CASQRVGAQETQYF
TRBV6-5	TRBJ1-1	TRBD1	CASSSGQGQTEAFF
TRBV19	TRBJ2-3	-	CASSSLYGGGDTQYF
TRBV5-1	TRBJ2-5	TRBD2	CASSLGGGGLETQYF
TRBV7-3	TRBJ2-1	-	CASSLTRGSRSGQFF
TRBV28	TRBJ1-6	-	CASSSGGVGGSPLHF
TRBV28	TRBJ2-4	-	CASSFDKNIQYF
TRBV28	TRBJ1-5	TRBD1	CASSLTGVGQPQHF
TRBV6-1	TRBJ1-1	-	CASSERPVGHWPGSNTEAFF
TRBV4-1	TRBJ1-1	-	CASSRDSRSNTEAFF
TRBV9	TRBJ2-7	TRBD2	CASSVAPTSGGLSYEQYF
TRBV5-6	TRBJ1-5	-	CASSLQGEVPQHF
TRBV10-2	TRBJ1-6	TRBD1	CASSDRENSPLHF
TRBV7-2	TRBJ1-1	-	CASSRSPTVNTEAFF
TRBV6-5	TRBJ1-6	-	CASSYGGANSPLHF
TRBV7-7	TRBJ2-7	-	CASSLSQGKSYEQYF
TRBV11-2	TRBJ2-5	-	CASSVSGTPQETQYF
TRBV4-3	TRBJ2-2	TRBD1	CASSQAGGWTGELFF
TRBV19	TRBJ1-1	-	CASSLQTWATEAFF
TRBV4-2	TRBJ1-2	-	CASSQDTLGSYGYTF
TRBV28	TRBJ2-7	-	CASSLLDSSYEQYF
TRBV5-1	TRBJ1-1	-	CASAEGHVAFF
TRBV7-9	TRBJ1-5	TRBD1	CASSPTGQSEPQHF
TRBV28	TRBJ2-2	-	CASSRTGYNTGELFF
TRBV9	TRBJ1-5	-	CASSVGGHPNQPQHF
TRBV18	TRBJ1-5	TRBD1	CASSPFTGGMNQPQHF
TRBV28	TRBJ2-7	-	CASSLMAQGSIYEQYF
TRBV9	TRBJ2-2	TRBD1	CASSVGQGARGELFF